What follows are 17 T cell receptor beta chains derived from one specimen sequenced in a study of OX40 agonist ivuxolimab in advanced cancers. TCRdb's copy holds only in-frame clones and misses some; the assay was immunoSEQ multiplex PCR. The sample lists about 89,000 clones, nearly 90% occurring once. Sequencing used CD4+ or CD8+ T cells sorted from blood, obtained in a trial of the OX40 agonist ivuxolimab. The receptors were gathered from an adult with an advanced solid tumor such as melanoma, head and neck, liver or kidney cancer.

J is TRBJ2-7 and V is TRBV7-2; no clear D. The V end lost 5 bases, the J end lost 3 bases, and 11 bases lay between the germline ends. This CDR3 comprises 13 residues. In germline, CDR1 is SGHTA, CDR2 FQGNSA. The CDR3 sequence: CASSLGSGYEQYF. DNA of the CDR3: TGTGCCAGCAGCCTTGGTTCCGGCTACGAGCAGTACTTC. Filled out from reference TRBV7-2 and TRBJ2-7, the complete variable domain reads GAGVSQSPSNKVTEKGKDVELRCDPISGHTALYWYRQSLGQGLEFLIYFQGNSAPDKSGLPSDRFSAERTGGSVSTLTIQRTQQEDSAVYLCASSLGSGYEQYFGPGTRLTVT.

CDR3 amino acids: CASSELGQPQHF. CDR3 bases: TGTGCCAGCAGTGAACTCGGTCAGCCCCAGCATTTT. The rearrangement joins TRBV6-1 to TRBJ1-5, with D uncertain. The germline gives CDR1 MNHNS, CDR2 SASEGT. CDR3 size: 12 residues. Trimming took 2 bases from V and 6 from J, leaving 5 bases between them.

The rearrangement joins TRBV6-1 to TRBJ1-5; possible D gene TRBD1, 6 bases. Germline CDR1 and CDR2: MNHNS and SASEGT. V was pared by 6 bases and J by 2 bases, with 14 bases between. The CDR3 loop spans 15 amino acids. CDR3 region: CASRKGDARNQPQHF. The CDR3 nucleotides are TGTGCCAGCAGGAAGGGGGACGCTCGCAATCAGCCCCAGCATTTT.

V and J are TRBV19 and TRBJ1-3; a weak D match, TRBD1 (6 bases). The CDR3 length is 14 residues. V was clipped by 7 bases and J by 4 bases, with 14 bases between them. The germline CDR1 and CDR2 sequences are LNHDA and SQIVND (reference sequence). The CDR3 loop reads CASNPGTLGNTIYF. The DNA for the CDR3 is TGTGCCAGTAACCCTGGGACACTGGGAAACACCATATATTTT.

The chain employs TRBV10-3 and TRBJ2-6; 9 bases are a match to TRBD1. This CDR3 has 15 residues. J was trimmed by 1 base and V by 10 bases; bases with no gene match: 5. Per germline, CDR1 ENHRY and CDR2 SYGVKD. The DNA of the CDR3 is TGTGCCACGGGACAGGGAAGTTCTGGGGCCAACGTCCTGACTTTC. It encodes CATGQGSSGANVLTF.

This chain joins TRBV7-2 and TRBJ2-7; D tentatively reads TRBD1 or TRBD2 (5 bases each). This CDR3 is built from 14 residues. CDR1 is SGHTA and CDR2 is FQGNSA in the germline V gene. The V end was cut by 5 bases, the J end by 2 bases, with 13 bases between. This CDR3 is CASSRNQGAYEQYF. CDR3 DNA sequence: TGTGCCAGCAGCCGCAATCAGGGAGCCTACGAGCAGTACTTC.

V usage is TRBV5-4 and J usage is TRBJ1-5; D may be TRBD1 (6 bases). This CDR3 region has 14 residues. Germline CDR1 reads SGHNT; CDR2 reads YYREEE (reference sequence). Trimming stripped 3 bases from V and 7 bases from J, with 14 bases between. CDR3 DNA sequence: TGTGCCAGCAGCTACAGGGAGAGTGGGCAGCCCCAGCATTTT. Translated, it gives CASSYRESGQPQHF.

The J gene is TRBJ1-4, the V gene TRBV19; D gene unclear. Looked up from germline, CDR1 is LNHDA and CDR2 is SQIVND (reference sequence). V dropped 3 bases and J dropped 8 bases, with 13 bases sitting between them. The CDR3 is 14 residues long. In DNA, the CDR3 is TGTGCCAGTAGTATGTCAGAACGGAGGGAAAAACTGTTTTTT. Translated, it gives CASSMSERREKLFF.

The chain employs TRBV6-5 and TRBJ2-2; the match to TRBD1 covers 9 bases. Germline lookup yields CDR1 MNHEY and CDR2 SVGAGI. The trim removed 4 bases at V and 4 bases at J, leaving 7 bases unmatched. The CDR3 has 16 residues. CDR3 bases: TGTGCCAGCAGTTGGCAACACAGGGGGCGCACCGGGGAGCTGTTTTTT. Its protein product is CASSWQHRGRTGELFF.

The chain carries TRBV14 and TRBJ2-1; TRBD2 matches at 12 bases. The CDR3 extends over 15 amino acids. Germline V gives CDR1 SGHDN, CDR2 FVKESK. Germline trimming cut 3 bases from V and 7 bases from J; bases unmatched to any gene: 4. CDR3 sequence reads: CASSQLAGGLNEQFF. The CDR3 bases are TGTGCCAGCAGCCAGCTAGCGGGGGGGCTAAATGAGCAGTTCTTC. The full variable domain, rest sourced from reference TRBV14 and TRBJ2-1, is EAGVTQFPSHSVIEKGQTVTLRCDPISGHDNLYWYRRVMGKEIKFLLHFVKESKQDESGMPNNRFLAERTGGTYSTLKVQPAELEDSGVYFCASSQLAGGLNEQFFGPGTRLTVL.

The chain combines TRBV2 with TRBJ1-3, with D hard to call. Deletions cut 2 bases from V and 0 bases from J, with 8 bases between. Germline loops: CDR1 SNHLY, CDR2 FYNNEI. This CDR3 is built from 15 residues. DNA of the CDR3: TGTGCCAGCAGTGAACTCTATTCCTCTGGAAACACCATATATTTT. Translation: CASSELYSSGNTIYF. Supplemented by reference TRBV2 and TRBJ1-3, the full variable domain reads EPEVTQTPSHQVTQMGQEVILRCVPISNHLYFYWYRQILGQKVEFLVSFYNNEISEKSEIFDDQFSVERPDGSNFTLKIRSTKLEDSAMYFCASSELYSSGNTIYFGEGSWLTVV.

In nucleotides, the CDR3 is TGTGCCAGCTCTGGGGGAGAGAACACTGAAGCTTTCTTT. Its protein product is CASSGGENTEAFF. The V gene is TRBV18, the J gene TRBJ1-1, with D possibly being TRBD1 (5 bases). Trimming took off 6 bases at V and 1 base at J, with 9 bases between the two ends. The CDR3 totals 13 residues. Germline V gives CDR1 KGHSH, CDR2 LQKENI.

The V call is TRBV4-2, the J call TRBJ2-5; the D gene is possibly TRBD2 (5 bases). Per the germline V gene, CDR1 is LGHNA and CDR2 is YNFKEQ. The CDR3 length is 14 residues. The V end lost 1 base, the J end lost 5 bases, and 11 bases lay between the germline ends. CDR3 protein: CASSQGGSGETQYF. The CDR3 nucleotides are TGTGCCAGCAGCCAAGGAGGGTCGGGGGAGACCCAGTACTTC.

The gene calls are TRBV7-8 and TRBJ2-1, with 10 bases aligning to TRBD1. V was clipped by 5 bases and J by 6 bases; unmatched bases: 13. Germline V gene data show CDR1 as SGHVS and CDR2 as FQNEAQ. This CDR3 spans 17 amino acids. The CDR3 spells CASSRLISGTGANEQFF. In DNA form, the CDR3 reads TGTGCCAGCAGCCGCCTTATATCCGGGACAGGGGCCAATGAGCAGTTCTTC.

The chain recombines TRBV19 with TRBJ1-6; 9 bases match TRBD1. Trimming removed 6 bases from V and 11 bases from J; junction bases left unmatched: 8. There are 14 residues in the CDR3. Germline CDR1 LNHDA, CDR2 SQIVND (reference sequence). CDR3 amino acids: CASRSPTGGTPLHF. The CDR3, as DNA: TGTGCCAGTAGGTCCCCGACAGGGGGGACACCCCTCCACTTT.

CDR3 DNA sequence: TGTGCCAGCAGCGTAGCTGTGAACACTGAAGCTTTCTTT. Translating it yields CASSVAVNTEAFF. The chain is built from TRBV9 and TRBJ1-1, with D unclear. Between the trimmed V and J ends, which lost 0 bases and 0 bases, there was a span of 3 bases. The CDR3 has 13 residues. Per germline, CDR1 SGDLS and CDR2 YYNGEE.

The chain uses TRBV2 and TRBJ2-3, with D possibly TRBD2 on 5 matching bases. The CDR3 is made up of 16 amino acids. Trimming took 2 bases from V and 4 from J, leaving 16 bases between them. CDR1 is SNHLY, CDR2 FYNNEI, per germline. The CDR3 nucleotides read TGTGCCAGCAGTGAATTTAAACTAGTTTTTCCAGATACGCAGTATTTT. Residues: CASSEFKLVFPDTQYF.